This T cell receptor (beta chain) was captured by sequencing in a study of blood T cell repertoires in COVID-19. Study summary: Spain, Italy and the United States supplied samples that represented acute and convalescent COVID-19. PBMCs, B-cell-depleted T cells, or T cells were the source of the cDNA or gDNA that made up the material.

Assay: immunoSEQ multiplex PCR; the TCRdb copy retains only in-frame clones and omits some. The table shows around 99,000 clones, with around 80% occurring only once. The sequencing sample was made of peripheral blood. This clonotype originated in a woman over 75 with active or convalescent COVID-19.

The CDR3 coding sequence is TGCGCCAGCAGTGAGAACCCCGGGGGTGGGAACACTGAAGCTTTCTTT. Its protein is CASSENPGGGNTEAFF. The chain combines TRBV10-1 with TRBJ1-1; tentative D call: TRBD1 (5 bases). CDR1 is WNHNN, CDR2 SYGVQD, per germline (reference sequence). The CDR3 has 16 residues. V was cut by 2 bases and J by 1 base, with 14 bases left in between.